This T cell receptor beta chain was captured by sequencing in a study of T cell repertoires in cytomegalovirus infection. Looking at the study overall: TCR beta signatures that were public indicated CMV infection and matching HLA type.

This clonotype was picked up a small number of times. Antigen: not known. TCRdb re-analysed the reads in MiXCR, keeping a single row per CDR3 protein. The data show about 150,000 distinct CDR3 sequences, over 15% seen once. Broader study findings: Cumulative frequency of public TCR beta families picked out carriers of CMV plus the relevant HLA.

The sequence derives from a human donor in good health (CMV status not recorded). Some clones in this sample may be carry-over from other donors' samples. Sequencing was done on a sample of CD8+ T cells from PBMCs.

The CDR3 region has the DNA TGTGCCAGTAGCGACCTATGGAGAGAGACGGAGTACAATGAGCAGTTCTTC. This codes for CASSDLWRETEYNEQFF. V usage is TRBV19 and J usage is TRBJ2-1; D is unclear. Per germline, CDR1 LNHDA and CDR2 SQIVND (reference sequence). Trimming stripped 6 bases from V and 4 bases from J, with 22 bases between. This CDR3 contains 17 residues.